The 26 T cell receptor beta chains in this list originate from one sample, sequenced in a study of beta chain features in type 1 diabetes. Expressed TCRB transcripts got sequenced, as all isolated RNA was reverse transcribed. Clones were sequenced by immunoSEQ multiplex PCR, and TCRdb holds only the in-frame ones, with some missing. Altogether 390,000 or so clones are present, roughly 13% being singletons, with the ten largest covering roughly 0.036%. Sequencing input: naive CD4+ T cells from blood. Every receptor here comes from a man aged 25-45 years in good health.

This chain connects TRBV7-6 to TRBJ2-5, with 9 bases fitting TRBD2. Germline-derived CDR1 and CDR2 are SGHVS and FNYEAQ. V gave up 1 base and J gave up 5 bases; unmatched junction bases: 11. This CDR3 is built from 17 residues. CDR3 nucleotides: TGTGCCAGCAGCTTAGGTCGGCTAGCGGGGTTTTTTGAGACCCAGTACTTC. Amino acid sequence: CASSLGRLAGFFETQYF.

This clone came up a few times. The gene calls are TRBV4-1 and TRBJ2-3, with 9 bases aligning to TRBD1. Losses at the gene ends were 1 base for V and 3 bases for J; bases not matched to a gene: 5. Germline V gene lookup returns CDR1 MGHRA and CDR2 YSYEKL. The CDR3 has 16 amino acids. CDR3 protein: CASSQGIGQGTDTQYF. CDR3 coding DNA: TGCGCCAGCAGCCAAGGAATCGGACAGGGGACAGATACGCAGTATTTT.

The CDR3 nucleotides read TGTGCCAGTCTGGAGGCCAGGGGGCCCTATGGCTACACCTTC. Amino acid sequence: CASLEARGPYGYTF. The rearrangement links TRBV19 to TRBJ1-2; TRBD1 matches 8 bases. The germline V gene encodes CDR1 LNHDA and CDR2 SQIVND (reference sequence). The junction had 9 bases not matched to a gene; V was cut back by 8 bases and J by 4 bases. The CDR3 has 14 amino acids.

Of note for this clone: The sample carries other DNA sequences with the same CDR3. The rearrangement uses TRBV29-1 and TRBJ2-6, with D uncertain. The CDR3 has 13 amino acids. V was trimmed by 1 base and J by 0 bases, leaving 1 base between them. The germline CDR1 and CDR2 sequences are SQVTM and ANQGSEA. The CDR3 here is CSVEVSGANVLTF. Written as DNA, the CDR3 is TGCAGCGTTGAAGTCTCTGGGGCCAACGTCCTGACTTTC.

The chain recombines TRBV19 with TRBJ1-5; D is unclear. Germline V lookup: CDR1 LNHDA, CDR2 SQIVND (reference sequence). Trimming removed 5 bases from V and 4 bases from J, with 9 bases in between. The CDR3 runs 13 residues. This CDR3 is CASSSQRNQPQHF. CDR3 DNA: TGTGCCAGTAGTTCACAGCGAAATCAGCCCCAGCATTTT.

This clone came up a few times. The CDR3 region has the DNA TGTGCCAGCAGTACAAAGAACGCAGGGATAAAGACCCAGTACTTC. Protein product: CASSTKNAGIKTQYF. The gene calls are TRBV2 and TRBJ2-5; weak D call: TRBD1 (5 bases). There are 15 residues in the CDR3. V was cut by 5 bases and J by 6 bases, with 19 bases left in between. Germline values: CDR1 SNHLY, CDR2 FYNNEI.

This clone was seen a few times. The sample holds other DNA sequences that translate to the same CDR3. The genes are TRBV7-9 and TRBJ2-5; D is unresolved. Germline loops: CDR1 SEHNR, CDR2 FQNEAQ (reference sequence). The CDR3 runs to 15 residues. The germline V and J ends were trimmed by 2 bases and 2 bases, with 12 bases remaining between them. CDR3 sequence reads: CASSLSGGPQETQYF. Written as DNA, the CDR3 is TGTGCCAGCAGCTTATCCGGCGGCCCACAAGAGACCCAGTACTTC.

This rearrangement joins TRBV10-3 to TRBJ2-2, with D possibly being TRBD1 (6 bases). The length of the CDR3 is 15 residues. V was pared by 4 bases and J by 0 bases, with 9 bases between. Germline CDR1 and CDR2: ENHRY and SYGVKD. The DNA of the CDR3 is TGTGCCATCAGTGCTGGGACAACGAACACCGGGGAGCTGTTTTTT. It yields the protein CAISAGTTNTGELFF.

The gene calls are TRBV2 and TRBJ2-2; D unclear. The ends were cut back, 4 bases at V and 6 bases at J, with 12 bases in the middle. This CDR3 region has 14 residues. From germline, CDR1 is SNHLY and CDR2 FYNNEI. CDR3 nucleotides: TGTGCCAGCAGTGCATGGGTTCTCGCCGGGGAGCTGTTTTTT. Translating it yields CASSAWVLAGELFF.

This chain links TRBV7-2 with TRBJ1-5; D not certain. V lost 2 bases to trimming and J lost 6 bases, with 8 bases between them. The CDR3 runs 13 residues. Germline-derived CDR1 and CDR2 are SGHTA and FQGNSA. The CDR3 sequence: CASSLPAGQPQHF. DNA for the CDR3: TGTGCCAGCAGCTTACCAGCGGGTCAGCCCCAGCATTTT.

This clone was seen only a few times. The chain couples TRBV7-9 to TRBJ2-3, with D unclear. Trimming shortened V by 5 bases and J by 0 bases, and 18 bases separated the two germline ends. Looked up from germline, CDR1 is SEHNR and CDR2 is FQNEAQ (reference sequence). This CDR3 comprises 17 residues. CDR3 region: CASSHIFKRLSTDTQYF. The CDR3 region has the DNA TGTGCCAGCAGCCACATATTCAAGCGCCTAAGCACAGATACGCAGTATTTT.

The CDR3 protein is CASSYRGGNQPQHF. CDR3 DNA sequence: TGTGCCAGCAGCTACAGGGGGGGCAATCAGCCCCAGCATTTT. The chain joins TRBV7-8 to TRBJ1-5; the match to TRBD1 covers 8 bases. The CDR3 runs 14 residues. Losses at the gene ends were 4 bases for V and 2 bases for J; bases not matched to a gene: 1. Germline V gene lookup returns CDR1 SGHVS and CDR2 FQNEAQ.

This clone was recorded a few times. The same CDR3 arises from other DNA sequences in this sample as well. This sequence joins TRBV5-1 and TRBJ2-5; D remains ambiguous. From germline, CDR1 is SGHRS and CDR2 YFSETQ. V was trimmed by 0 bases and J by 1 base, leaving 7 bases between them. The CDR3 extends over 14 amino acids. This CDR3 reads CASSLGATQETQYF. The CDR3 bases are TGCGCCAGCAGCTTGGGAGCGACCCAAGAGACCCAGTACTTC.

This clone was recorded a few times. The V call is TRBV11-2, the J call TRBJ2-5; D ambiguous. There are 14 residues in the CDR3. V was pared by 5 bases and J by 4 bases, with 14 bases between. Germline CDR1 reads SGHAT; CDR2 reads FQNNGV. The CDR3 coding sequence is TGTGCCAGCAGCCGACCCGGGCGGCGAGAGACCCAGTACTTC. This encodes CASSRPGRRETQYF.

This clone has only a few counts. This chain joins TRBV29-1 and TRBJ2-4; the D gene could be TRBD1 or TRBD2 (5 bases each). The germline V gene has CDR1 SQVTM and CDR2 ANQGSEA. V lost 4 bases and J 7 bases, leaving 11 bases between the germline ends. The CDR3 extends over 12 amino acids. The CDR3 DNA is TGCAGCGTTGGAGGGGTGGGGAACATTCAGTACTTC. It encodes CSVGGVGNIQYF.

In its sample, this clone was seen a few times. This chain uses TRBV7-9 with TRBJ2-7, with 13 bases lining up with TRBD2. CDR1 is SEHNR, CDR2 FQNEAQ, per germline (reference sequence). The CDR3 extends over 18 amino acids. V dropped 5 bases and J dropped 2; count of bases not matched to a gene: 12. The CDR3 spells CASSPTPGLAGRTYEQYF. The CDR3 DNA is TGTGCCAGCAGCCCAACACCGGGACTAGCGGGGCGGACCTACGAGCAGTACTTC.

This clone was detected only a few times. This chain links TRBV10-3 with TRBJ2-3; 9 bases map to TRBD2. Germline V gene data show CDR1 as ENHRY and CDR2 as SYGVKD. The CDR3 has 15 residues. V lost 3 bases, J lost 6 bases, and 7 bases stayed unmatched. CDR3 bases: TGTGCCATCAGTGATATTAGCGGGAGTGCTGATACGCAGTATTTT. Residues: CAISDISGSADTQYF.

This clone has a handful of counts. This rearrangement joins TRBV7-2 to TRBJ2-5; the D gene is possibly TRBD2 (6 bases). Germline assignment: CDR1 SGHTA and CDR2 FQGNSA. V was clipped by 5 bases and J by 7 bases, with 17 bases between them. CDR3 size: 14 residues. For the CDR3, the DNA is TGTGCCAGCAGCCCGGGCCGGGGGAGAGGGACCCAGTACTTC. Protein sequence: CASSPGRGRGTQYF.

There are a few counts of this clone. The genes are TRBV30 and TRBJ1-5, with D unresolved. The CDR3 extends over 13 amino acids. CDR1 GTSNPN and CDR2 SVGIG come from the germline V gene (reference sequence). The V gene lost 5 bases and the J gene lost 0 bases, with 8 bases spanning the gap. CDR3 nucleotides: TGTGCCTGGGCGGACGGTAGCAATCAGCCCCAGCATTTT. Its protein is CAWADGSNQPQHF.

This clone was counted only a few times. V is TRBV5-1 and J is TRBJ2-2; TRBD1 matches at 7 bases. Trimming cost V 1 base and J 2 bases; bases outside gene matches: 23. This CDR3 has 22 residues. Germline values: CDR1 SGHRS, CDR2 YFSETQ. CDR3: CASSLPDWGKVGQAINTGELFF. The DNA of the CDR3 is TGCGCCAGCAGCTTGCCGGATTGGGGGAAGGTTGGACAGGCAATAAACACCGGGGAGCTGTTTTTT.

The table lists this clone with a few counts. This chain links TRBV4-1 with TRBJ2-1, with a weak D call TRBD1 (7 bases). This CDR3 has 20 residues. The V and J ends lost 3 bases and 6 bases respectively, with 30 bases between them. Germline assignment: CDR1 MGHRA and CDR2 YSYEKL. The DNA of the CDR3 is TGCGCCAGCAGCCACGCCAGGGGGAGAGGCACGATAGCGGAACTCAATGAGCAGTTCTTC. It encodes CASSHARGRGTIAELNEQFF.

The rearrangement links TRBV4-3 to TRBJ2-2; D assignment may be TRBD1 or TRBD2 (7 bases each). The germline V gene has CDR1 LGHNA and CDR2 YSLEER. The CDR3 consists of 15 residues. The ends were cut back, 0 bases at V and 7 bases at J, with 12 bases in the middle. The CDR3 here is CASSQDQGGIGELFF. CDR3 bases: TGCGCCAGCAGCCAAGATCAGGGGGGGATCGGGGAGCTGTTTTTT.

The chain uses TRBV5-6 and TRBJ2-3; D ambiguous. This CDR3 comprises 13 residues. Germline CDR1 SGHDT, CDR2 YYEEEE. Trimming took off 0 bases at V and 4 bases at J, with 6 bases between the two ends. In DNA, the CDR3 is TGTGCCAGCAGCTTGGCTGGACCAGATACGCAGTATTTT. It specifies CASSLAGPDTQYF.

Only a few counts were recorded for this clone. The genes are TRBV18 and TRBJ2-5; D is unclear. The germline V gene encodes CDR1 KGHSH and CDR2 LQKENI. There are 13 residues in the CDR3. V lost 0 bases to trimming and J lost 4 bases, with 6 bases between them. CDR3 nucleotides: TGTGCCAGCTCACCACCTTCACTAGAGACCCAGTACTTC. Amino acids: CASSPPSLETQYF.

In this sample, this clone turned up a few times. The chain links TRBV9 to TRBJ2-7; TRBD1 agrees at 7 bases. The CDR3 loop spans 15 amino acids. Trimming at V came to 4 bases and at J to 2 bases, leaving 9 bases not matched to a gene. Germline values: CDR1 SGDLS, CDR2 YYNGEE. The CDR3 loop reads CASSIGQEETYEQYF. The CDR3 DNA is TGTGCCAGCAGCATCGGACAGGAGGAAACCTACGAGCAGTACTTC.

This chain links TRBV7-6 with TRBJ1-6; 9 nucleotides line up with TRBD1. The CDR3 totals 17 residues. Germline V gene sequence: CDR1 SGHVS, CDR2 FNYEAQ. V shed 5 bases, J shed 6 bases, and the junction held 11 bases outside the gene matches. CDR3 in amino acids: CASSERTIQGANSPLHF. The CDR3 DNA follows: TGTGCCAGCAGCGAAAGGACTATACAGGGGGCTAATTCACCCCTCCACTTT.